This TCR beta chain was retrieved from a study of cytomegalovirus exposure and HLA in healthy donors. Overall study: The approximately 120 million unique TCR beta sequences, from about 179 million T cells, were found by an earlier analysis.

Germline V gives CDR1 MDHEN, CDR2 SYDVKM. The CDR3 covers 12 residues. Trimming shortened V by 3 bases and J by 6 bases, and 6 bases separated the two germline ends. PCR involved 60 Vbeta and 13 Jbeta primers. TCRdb's copy holds only in-frame clones and misses some; the assay was immunoSEQ multiplex PCR. This table has fewer than 250,000 clones, over 70% appearing once. The chain couples TRBV28 to TRBJ1-5; TRBD1 might be the D (5 bases). The source is a man younger than 45 in good health and CMV-seronegative. The sequenced sample was PBMCs. This CDR3 is CASSFRAQPQHF. The CDR3 bases are TGTGCCAGCAGTTTCAGGGCTCAGCCCCAGCATTTT.